The 32 T cell receptor beta chains below come from one sample, sequenced in a study of a mutant IDH1 vaccine in newly diagnosed glioma. The time point here: week 5, during vaccination. Topical imiquimod accompanied each vaccine dose, which consisted of 300 ug of mutant IDH1 20-mer peptide. These receptors have no identified antigens. Produced via immunoSEQ multiplex PCR; TCRdb's table is partial and in-frame only. The sample records fewer than 30,000 clones, about three quarters being singletons. The starting material was PBMCs, obtained from a glioma patient whose treatment included an IDH1 peptide vaccine. The receptors come from a man aged 35-49 years with glioma.

CDR3 in amino acids: CASSPHTGLNQPQHF. The CDR3, as DNA: TGTGCCAGTAGCCCCCACACCGGCCTCAATCAGCCCCAGCATTTT. The chain has TRBV19 and TRBJ1-5, with unresolved D. Trimming left V 6 bases short and J 3 bases short, with 15 bases between. Germline CDR1 LNHDA, CDR2 SQIVND (reference sequence). The CDR3 totals 15 residues.

In its sample, this clone was seen once. The chain combines TRBV4-1 with TRBJ1-3; D is undetermined. V was cut by 0 bases and J by 0 bases, with 6 bases left in between. This CDR3 spans 15 amino acids. Germline values: CDR1 MGHRA, CDR2 YSYEKL. CDR3: CASSQDSTSGNTIYF. For the CDR3, the DNA is TGCGCCAGCAGCCAAGATAGCACCTCTGGAAACACCATATATTTT.

This clone was detected a few times. V usage is TRBV6-5 and J usage is TRBJ2-1, with D perhaps matching TRBD1 (6 bases). Germline CDR1 and CDR2: MNHEY and SVGAGI. This CDR3 is built from 14 residues. The germline V and J ends were trimmed by 6 bases and 4 bases, with 13 bases remaining between them. In DNA, the CDR3 is TGTGCCAGCAGACCCCGGACAGAATACAATGAGCAGTTCTTC. Protein product: CASRPRTEYNEQFF.

V usage is TRBV18 and J usage is TRBJ1-4; TRBD1 matches at 7 bases. The germline gives CDR1 KGHSH, CDR2 LQKENI. V lost 6 bases to trimming and J lost 4 bases; unmatched junction nucleotides: 8. The CDR3 runs to 15 residues. CDR3 DNA: TGTGCCAGCTCCTCGCGGGGACAGAATAATGAAAAACTGTTTTTT. As protein: CASSSRGQNNEKLFF. Drawing the rest from reference TRBV18 and TRBJ1-4, the complete variable domain is NAGVMQNPRHLVRRRGQEARLRCSPMKGHSHVYWYRQLPEEGLKFMVYLQKENIIDESGMPKERFSAEFPKEGPSILRIQQVVRGDSAAYFCASSSRGQNNEKLFFGSGTQLSVL.

This chain joins TRBV5-1 and TRBJ2-1; 9 bases map to TRBD1. The CDR3 is made up of 15 amino acids. Germline CDR1 is SGHRS and CDR2 is YFSETQ. Losses at the gene ends were 5 bases for V and 5 bases for J; bases not matched to a gene: 8. The DNA of the CDR3 is TGCGCCAGCAGAGCCGACAGGGGGGACCACAATGAGCAGTTCTTC. The encoded protein is CASRADRGDHNEQFF.

The chain joins TRBV2 to TRBJ2-4; TRBD1 agrees at 8 bases. The CDR3 loop spans 15 amino acids. The germline CDR1 and CDR2 sequences are SNHLY and FYNNEI. The junction had 2 bases not matched to a gene; V was cut back by 3 bases and J by 1 base. The CDR3 is CASSEQGAAKNIQYF. Here the CDR3 DNA reads TGTGCCAGCAGTGAGCAGGGGGCGGCCAAAAACATTCAGTACTTC.

The chain has TRBV19 and TRBJ1-1, with D perhaps TRBD1 (5 bases). The CDR3 totals 14 residues. The germline V gene encodes CDR1 LNHDA and CDR2 SQIVND (reference sequence). The ends were cut back, 7 bases at V and 4 bases at J, with 16 bases in the middle. The chain's CDR3 is CASTPRGGGTEAFF. The DNA for the CDR3 is TGTGCCAGTACCCCCCGGGGGGGAGGCACTGAAGCTTTCTTT. The full variable domain, rest sourced from reference TRBV19 and TRBJ1-1, is DGGITQSPKYLFRKEGQNVTLSCEQNLNHDAMYWYRQDPGQGLRLIYYSQIVNDFQKGDIAEGYSVSREKKESFPLTVTSAQKNPTAFYLCASTPRGGGTEAFFGQGTRLTVV.

This CDR3 reads CASSKENRGVDQPQHF. The CDR3 DNA reads TGTGCCAGCAGCAAAGAGAACAGGGGGGTAGACCAGCCCCAGCATTTT. This chain connects TRBV21-1 to TRBJ1-5; the listed D gene, TRBD1, was not tested against the DNA. TRBV21-1 is a documented pseudogene. This CDR3 comprises 16 residues.

The rearrangement links TRBV7-2 to TRBJ1-1; TRBD1 is a possible D gene (6 bases). Germline values: CDR1 SGHTA, CDR2 FQGNSA. V lost 4 bases and J lost 4, with 13 bases in between. CDR3 size: 14 residues. The CDR3 DNA reads as TGTGCCAGCAGCTCTCAGGGGCCGGGCACTGAAGCTTTCTTT. This encodes CASSSQGPGTEAFF.

The V call is TRBV10-1, the J call TRBJ2-3, with D tentatively TRBD1 (6 bases). V lost 2 bases and J lost 3, with 9 bases in between. Germline loops: CDR1 WNHNN, CDR2 SYGVQD (reference sequence). The CDR3 is 14 amino acids. The CDR3 sequence is CASSEGQRTDTQYF. The CDR3 nucleotides are TGCGCCAGCAGTGAGGGACAGAGGACAGATACGCAGTATTTT.

This clone was counted between two and nine times. The rearrangement links TRBV9 to TRBJ2-5; D remains unclear. The length of the CDR3 is 15 residues. CDR1 is SGDLS, CDR2 YYNGEE, per germline. V lost 3 bases to trimming and J lost 5 bases, with 17 bases between them. The CDR3 bases are TGTGCCAGCAGCGCATCAGCCTACTGGTGGGAGACCCAGTACTTC. Translated: CASSASAYWWETQYF.

V gene TRBV27 combines with J gene TRBJ2-1, with a tentative D call TRBD2 (5 bases). Germline loops: CDR1 MNHEY, CDR2 SMNVEV (reference sequence). The CDR3 sequence is 16 residues long. V lost 3 bases, J lost 9 bases, and 21 bases lay in between. The CDR3 loop reads CASSFRAALATGEQFF. The CDR3 DNA is TGTGCCAGCAGTTTTCGGGCCGCTCTAGCCACCGGTGAGCAGTTCTTC.

J is TRBJ2-1 and V is TRBV4-1; D uncertain. Trimming cost V 3 bases and J 6 bases, with 18 bases left between them. Per the germline V gene, CDR1 is MGHRA and CDR2 is YSYEKL. The CDR3 extends over 16 amino acids. CDR3 DNA: TGCGCCAGCAGCCAGGAGATAAGCAGGAGTCTCAATGAGCAGTTCTTC. It is translated as CASSQEISRSLNEQFF.

This clone was counted between two and nine times. The chain is built from TRBV19 and TRBJ2-2; D is unresolved. The CDR3 is made up of 15 amino acids. V lost 3 bases, J lost 3 bases, and 11 bases lay in between. Germline CDR1 LNHDA, CDR2 SQIVND (reference sequence). The chain's CDR3 is CASSITRRDTGELFF. DNA of the CDR3: TGTGCCAGTAGTATCACGAGGCGAGACACCGGGGAGCTGTTTTTT. The complete variable domain, with remaining parts taken from reference TRBV19 and TRBJ2-2, reads DGGITQSPKYLFRKEGQNVTLSCEQNLNHDAMYWYRQDPGQGLRLIYYSQIVNDFQKGDIAEGYSVSREKKESFPLTVTSAQKNPTAFYLCASSITRRDTGELFFGEGSRLTVL.

The rearrangement links TRBV13 to TRBJ2-7; 10 bases line up with TRBD2. Germline CDR1 reads PRHDT; CDR2 reads FYEKMQ (reference sequence). Trimming removed 5 bases from V and 3 bases from J; junction bases left unmatched: 13. The length of the CDR3 is 17 residues. The CDR3 region is CASSRPVGLALGYEQYF. DNA for the CDR3: TGTGCCAGCAGCCGTCCGGTGGGACTAGCGCTGGGCTACGAGCAGTACTTC.

This clone was observed a single time. The rearrangement uses TRBV7-9 and TRBJ2-1; a possible D gene is TRBD1 (5 bases). The CDR3 is 12 residues long. V shed 5 bases and J shed 7 bases, with 9 bases lying between them. Germline CDR1 reads SEHNR; CDR2 reads FQNEAQ (reference sequence). The CDR3: CASSPGLNEQFF. CDR3 DNA: TGTGCCAGCAGCCCAGGGCTAAATGAGCAGTTCTTC.

The J gene is TRBJ2-1, the V gene TRBV9; 11 positions match TRBD2. The J segment lost 8 bases and the V segment lost 3 bases, leaving 7 bases of the junction unmatched. Looked up from germline, CDR1 is SGDLS and CDR2 is YYNGEE. The CDR3 has 15 amino acids. The CDR3 loop is CASSAVAGGPYEQFF. The CDR3 coding sequence is TGTGCCAGCAGCGCGGTAGCGGGAGGGCCCTATGAGCAGTTCTTC.

The chain combines TRBV18 with TRBJ1-1; D not certain. Trimming stripped 3 bases from V and 7 bases from J, with 9 bases between. This CDR3 has 12 residues. CDR1 and CDR2 from the germline V gene are KGHSH and LQKENI. CDR3 sequence: CASSPGDIEAFF. In nucleotides, the CDR3 is TGTGCCAGCTCACCCGGAGACATTGAAGCTTTCTTT.

The rearrangement uses TRBV19 and TRBJ1-4, with no clear D. V shed 5 bases and J shed 2 bases, with 9 bases lying between them. The CDR3 has 14 amino acids. CDR1 and CDR2 (germline): LNHDA, SQIVND (reference sequence). CDR3 DNA: TGTGCCAGTAGTGGCGCCATCACTAATGAAAAACTGTTTTTT. It codes for CASSGAITNEKLFF.

This clone was seen only a few times. The chain links TRBV6-4 to TRBJ1-2; D perhaps matches TRBD1 (6 bases). Germline CDR1 is MRHNA and CDR2 is SNTAGT. V was shortened by 2 bases and J by 8 bases, with 12 bases between the two germline ends. This CDR3 has 13 residues. CDR3 sequence: CASSDKGQRGYTF. Here the CDR3 DNA reads TGTGCCAGCAGTGACAAAGGACAGCGAGGCTACACCTTC.

This chain uses TRBV14 with TRBJ2-3; 13 nucleotides align to TRBD2. The germline gives CDR1 SGHDN, CDR2 FVKESK. V dropped 4 bases and J dropped 4; count of bases not matched to a gene: 8. The CDR3 has 17 residues. The CDR3 coding sequence is TGTGCCAGCAGCCTTTATGGACTAGCGGGAGTAGCAGATACGCAGTATTTT. Translated: CASSLYGLAGVADTQYF.

The gene calls are TRBV10-1 and TRBJ2-1; 14 nucleotides line up with TRBD2. J was trimmed by 8 bases and V by 3 bases; bases with no gene match: 6. Germline-derived CDR1 and CDR2 are WNHNN and SYGVQD (reference sequence). The CDR3 runs to 16 residues. The CDR3 loop reads CASSESGTSGSDEQFF. The CDR3 DNA reads TGCGCCAGCAGTGAATCCGGGACTAGCGGGAGCGATGAGCAGTTCTTC.

This clone was seen a few times. The chain joins TRBV5-1 to TRBJ2-3; perhaps TRBD2 as D (5 bases). Deletions cut 3 bases from V and 2 bases from J, with 13 bases between. From germline, CDR1 is SGHRS and CDR2 YFSETQ. This CDR3 is built from 15 residues. CDR3 protein: CASSSERRNTDTQYF. CDR3 nucleotides: TGCGCCAGCAGCTCTGAGCGGAGAAACACAGATACGCAGTATTTT.

The chain recombines TRBV30 with TRBJ1-6; no definite D call. Trimming stripped 8 bases from V and 9 bases from J, with 14 bases between. In germline, CDR1 is GTSNPN, CDR2 SVGIG (reference sequence). The CDR3 spans 12 residues. The CDR3 loop is CAVGRPSSPLHF. CDR3 DNA: TGTGCCGTAGGTCGGCCCAGTTCACCCCTCCACTTT.

The J gene is TRBJ2-6, the V gene TRBV7-8, with TRBD1 identical over 7 bases. The CDR3 loop spans 16 amino acids. Germline lookup yields CDR1 SGHVS and CDR2 FQNEAQ. The V and J ends lost 5 bases and 3 bases, in that order; junction bases with no gene match: 7. The CDR3: CASSNDRVNGANVLTF. CDR3 sequence (DNA): TGTGCCAGCAGCAATGACAGGGTAAATGGGGCCAACGTCCTGACTTTC.

The rearrangement uses TRBV6-4 and TRBJ2-7; D unclear. V was cut by 0 bases and J by 2 bases, with 8 bases left in between. There are 14 residues in the CDR3. CDR1 MRHNA and CDR2 SNTAGT come from the germline V gene. CDR3 coding DNA: TGTGCCAGCAGTGACTCGAACGCAACCTACGAGCAGTACTTC. Its protein product is CASSDSNATYEQYF.

The V call is TRBV13, the J call TRBJ2-5, with TRBD1 matching over 7 bases. V lost 6 bases and J lost 5; bases outside the gene matches: 9. The V gene's germline CDR1 is PRHDT and CDR2 FYEKMQ (reference sequence). CDR3 size: 14 residues. In nucleotides, the CDR3 is TGTGCCAGCAGGGCCACAGGGGCCTGGGAGACCCAGTACTTC. Translating gives CASRATGAWETQYF.

J is TRBJ1-1 and V is TRBV5-5, with TRBD1 as a possible D gene (5 bases). V was clipped by 4 bases and J by 0 bases, with 13 bases between them. CDR1 and CDR2 (germline): SGHKS, YYEKEE (reference sequence). This CDR3 region has 15 residues. The CDR3, as DNA: TGTGCCAGCAGCCCTCCCGGGGCGGTGAACACTGAAGCTTTCTTT. This encodes CASSPPGAVNTEAFF.

The chain links TRBV5-4 to TRBJ2-7, with D possibly matching TRBD2 (6 bases). The V end lost 4 bases, the J end lost 6 bases, and 14 bases lay between the germline ends. Germline V gene data show CDR1 as SGHNT and CDR2 as YYREEE (reference sequence). The CDR3 has 13 residues. The CDR3 region is CASSRTGESEQYV. DNA of the CDR3: TGTGCCAGCAGCCGCACGGGGGAGAGCGAGCAGTACGTC.

This sequence joins TRBV15 and TRBJ2-1; 15 positions match TRBD2. The CDR3 is 18 residues long. The J segment lost 0 bases and the V segment lost 4 bases, leaving 4 bases of the junction unmatched. Germline-derived CDR1 and CDR2 are LNHNV and YYDKDF (reference sequence). CDR3 amino acids: CATSTRTSGRGSYNEQFF. The CDR3 nucleotides are TGTGCCACCAGCACCCGGACTAGCGGGAGGGGCTCCTACAATGAGCAGTTCTTC.

The V gene is TRBV4-2, the J gene TRBJ2-3; perhaps TRBD2 as D (5 bases). The germline V gene has CDR1 LGHNA and CDR2 YNFKEQ. Trimming shortened V by 2 bases and J by 5 bases, and 11 bases separated the two germline ends. CDR3 size: 14 residues. CDR3 nucleotide sequence: TGTGCCAGCAGCCAACGCGGTAGCGTAGATACGCAGTATTTT. The encoded protein is CASSQRGSVDTQYF.

CDR3 protein: CASSLGAATYQPQHF. CDR3 sequence (DNA): TGCGCCAGCAGCTTGGGGGCGGCAACCTATCAGCCCCAGCATTTT. The gene calls are TRBV5-1 and TRBJ1-5, with unresolved D. The V gene lost 0 bases and the J gene lost 5 bases, with 12 bases spanning the gap. The CDR3 consists of 15 residues. Per germline, CDR1 SGHRS and CDR2 YFSETQ.